This TCR beta chain was documented in a study of CD8+ T cells in alopecia areata. A word on this clone: Its target is not known.

Study observations and caveats: Since there was just one nonresponder, nobody can yet say how baseline CD8+ expansion ties to response. It was observed that many expanded lesional clones persisted in scalp and blood during tofacitinib. It was lesional scalp, especially alopecia totalis/universalis, that showed higher clonality than normal scalp.

As for treatment: oral pan-JAK inhibitor, 5-10 mg twice daily. cDNA prepared by RNA extraction and subsequent reverse transcription served as the template for sequencing. Assay: immunoSEQ multiplex PCR; the TCRdb copy retains only in-frame clones and omits some. The sample holds around 300,000 clones, over 45% seen once. The sequence came from a human donor with alopecia areata. Sequenced material: CD4+ T cells sorted from blood, taken at approximately week 52, from a patient treated with tofacitinib.

CDR3 sequence (DNA): TGCAGCGTTGTTTGGGGGGAGACCCAGTACTTC. This sequence encodes CSVVWGETQYF. The chain couples TRBV29-1 to TRBJ2-5; D tentatively reads TRBD1 or TRBD2 (5 bases each). Germline CDR1 reads SQVTM; CDR2 reads ANQGSEA. This CDR3 contains 11 residues. Trimming cost V 4 bases and J 5 bases, with 8 bases left between them.